This TCR beta chain was sequenced for a study of T cell repertoires in cytomegalovirus infection. Study in general: Through public TCR beta signatures, both CMV infection and matching HLA type were indicated. General observations from the study: Ex vivo, HLA-C-restricted CMV-specific TCR beta clonotypes prevailed over the rest of the response. Of the TCR beta families, the public ones yielded a cumulative frequency that identified carriers of CMV plus the relevant HLA.

Trimming took 2 bases from V and 4 from J, leaving 12 bases between them. The V gene's germline CDR1 is SQVTM and CDR2 ANQGSEA. This CDR3 has 13 residues. Notes on this clonotype: As yet, its antigen is unknown.

TCRdb redid the calling of the reads with MiXCR, one entry per CDR3 protein. The sample shows under 850,000 distinct CDR3 sequences, 35% to 45% of them seen only once. This chain links TRBV29-1 with TRBJ2-7; unclear D gene. This clonotype originated in a human donor in good health (CMV status not recorded). Some clones in this sample may be carry-over from other donors' samples. The specimen sequenced was PBMCs. CDR3 amino acids: CSVEQASPYEQYF. The CDR3, as DNA: TGCAGCGTTGAACAGGCCAGCCCTTACGAGCAGTACTTC.